Below, one T cell receptor beta chain is given with its context. Its antigen is not identified. The data are from a study of beta chain features in type 1 diabetes. CDR1 and CDR2 from the germline V gene are LGHNA and YNFKEQ. V was clipped by 5 bases and J by 1 base, with 11 bases between them. CDR3 size: 14 residues. Regarding the study as a whole: In every one of the four CD4+ subsets, TCRB CDR3s were moderately but significantly shorter in Type 1 diabetes patients. TCRB rearrangement may or may not be influenced by HLA type; here this remained unresolved. Insertion counts at VDJ junctions were lower in type 1 diabetes patients, who also showed more deletions there.

Of the isolated RNA, all was reverse transcribed, and so the sequenced material was expressed TCRB transcripts. Some clones are missing from TCRdb's copy, which holds only in-frame ones; the method was immunoSEQ multiplex PCR. Seen here are 600,000 to 700,000 clones, under 15% observed once, and the top ten hold roughly 0.12%. The V gene is TRBV4-2, the J gene TRBJ1-2, with a tentative D call TRBD1 (5 bases). The sample taken for sequencing was naive CD4+ T cells from blood. This clonotype originated in a man aged 30 to 39 with type 1 diabetes. The CDR3 bases are TGTGCCAGCAGCTCCGACAGAAGTAACTATGGCTACACCTTC. It translates to CASSSDRSNYGYTF.